The rows below give T cell receptor beta chains drawn from one sample of a study of T-cell reconstitution after alpha-beta-depleted transplantation in children. TCRdb analysed the PCR reads with MiXCR anew, one entry per CDR3 protein. Counted here are 350,000 to 450,000 distinct CDR3 sequences, about an eighth occurring once; the ten biggest clones make up approximately 4.2%. The sequenced sample was PBMCs, obtained from the stem cell graft. Every receptor here comes from a human donor who donated a stem cell graft to a child with Fanconi anemia. CDR3s include the opening cysteine and the closing phenylalanine or tryptophan. The D gene is left open where the match is weak. Size tells how often a clone was seen (once, few, many) or the class of an expanded clone, and some rows leave it out.

size: few; J: TRBJ1-1; D: .; V: TRBV5-1; DNA: TGCGCCAGCAGCTCGGACACTCGACAGTGGAACACTGAAGCTTTCTTT; CDR3: CASSSDTRQWNTEAFF
size: .; J: TRBJ2-7; D: .; V: TRBV7-2; DNA: TGTGCCAGCAGCCCAGGGAGGTACGAGCAGTACTTC; CDR3: CASSPGRYEQYF
size: few; J: TRBJ2-7; D: TRBD1; V: TRBV7-2; DNA: TGTGCCAGCAGCCCCCCGGGACAGTTCAACGAGCAGTACTTC; CDR3: CASSPPGQFNEQYF
size: few; J: TRBJ2-7; D: TRBD1; V: TRBV7-8; DNA: TGTGCCAGCAGCGCTTACCGGGACAGGATCTACGAGCAGTACTTC; CDR3: CASSAYRDRIYEQYF
size: .; J: TRBJ2-2; D: .; V: TRBV5-6; DNA: TGTGCCAGCAGCTTGGGCAGGTCCACCGGGGAGCTGTTTTTT; CDR3: CASSLGRSTGELFF
size: few; J: TRBJ2-3; D: .; V: TRBV4-3; DNA: TGCGCCAGCAGCCAGGGAGACAGGCCCAACACAGATACGCAGTATTTT; CDR3: CASSQGDRPNTDTQYF
size: many; J: TRBJ2-7; D: .; V: TRBV7-2; DNA: TGTGCCAGCAGCTCCCCCAACGGCGACGAGCAGTACTTC; CDR3: CASSSPNGDEQYF
size: few; J: TRBJ2-5; D: .; V: TRBV20-1; DNA: TGCAGTGCTAGAGATGGAGAGACCCAGTACTTC; CDR3: CSARDGETQYF
size: .; J: TRBJ2-5; D: TRBD2; V: TRBV5-1; DNA: TGCGCCAGCAGCCTCCCTAGCGGGGGGGACGGGGAGACCCAGTACTTC; CDR3: CASSLPSGGDGETQYF
size: few; J: TRBJ1-1; D: .; V: TRBV9; DNA: TGTGCCAGCAGCCCCCGGAACTTTAACACTGAAGCTTTCTTT; CDR3: CASSPRNFNTEAFF
size: many; J: TRBJ2-4; D: .; V: TRBV29-1; DNA: TGCAGCGTTGATCTGGAAGACATTCAGTACTTC; CDR3: CSVDLEDIQYF
size: few; J: TRBJ1-4; D: .; V: TRBV11-2; DNA: TGTGCCAGCAGGAGTGGGGGTCTGTCTAATGAAAAACTGTTTTTT; CDR3: CASRSGGLSNEKLFF
size: many; J: TRBJ2-1; D: .; V: TRBV5-6; DNA: TGTGCCAGCAGCTTCGACAGGTCCTACAATGAGCAGTTCTTC; CDR3: CASSFDRSYNEQFF
size: .; J: TRBJ2-5; D: .; V: TRBV12-3/TRBV12-4; DNA: TGTGCCAGCAGTTTAAGACAGCTAGGGCTCGGGGAGACCCAGTACTTC; CDR3: CASSLRQLGLGETQYF
size: many; J: TRBJ2-2; D: .; V: TRBV12-3/TRBV12-4; DNA: TGTGCCAGCAGTTTAGCGTTGGCTTCGGGGTCCGGGGAGCTGTTTTTT; CDR3: CASSLALASGSGELFF
size: .; J: TRBJ1-4; D: .; V: TRBV7-6; DNA: TGTGCCAGCAGCTCCAGCCCCGAAAAACTGTTTTTT; CDR3: CASSSSPEKLFF
size: .; J: TRBJ1-3; D: .; V: TRBV3-1; DNA: TGTGCCAGCAGCCAACTACTAAGGAGGGACACCATATATTTT; CDR3: CASSQLLRRDTIYF
size: many; J: TRBJ1-2; D: TRBD1; V: TRBV4-3; DNA: TGCGCCAGCAGCCAAGGACAGGGTCTTGGTGGCTACACCTTC; CDR3: CASSQGQGLGGYTF
size: many; J: TRBJ1-2; D: TRBD1; V: TRBV6-5; DNA: TGTGCCAGCAGTAACCCCACCACAGGGGGCCCCTATGGCTACACCTTC; CDR3: CASSNPTTGGPYGYTF
size: many; J: TRBJ1-1; D: .; V: TRBV27; DNA: TGTGCCAGCAGATTAGGCGCTGAAGCTTTCTTT; CDR3: CASRLGAEAFF
size: few; J: TRBJ1-1; D: TRBD1; V: TRBV20-1; DNA: TGCACCCTTGACAGGGGAGCTCGTGCGGGCACTGAAGCTTTCTTT; CDR3: CTLDRGARAGTEAFF
size: .; J: TRBJ2-5; D: TRBD2; V: TRBV6-1; DNA: TGTGCCAGCAGTGGCCCCGGGGGGGGCCCGACCCAGTACTTC; CDR3: CASSGPGGGPTQYF
size: few; J: TRBJ2-1; D: .; V: TRBV5-1; DNA: TGCGCCAGCAGCTTATCCGCTTATAACGATGAGCAGTTCTTC; CDR3: CASSLSAYNDEQFF
size: many; J: TRBJ2-1; D: .; V: TRBV12-3/TRBV12-4; DNA: TGTGCCAGCAGTTTCCCAGGGGAGTGGAATGAGCAGTTCTTC; CDR3: CASSFPGEWNEQFF
size: .; J: TRBJ1-2; D: .; V: TRBV4-2; DNA: TGTGCCAGCAGCCCTGCCCGATCCTATGGCTACACCTTC; CDR3: CASSPARSYGYTF
size: .; J: TRBJ2-1; D: TRBD2; V: TRBV12-3/TRBV12-4; DNA: TGTGCCAGCAGTTTAGGGGCGGGGGACCGAGCCGGCAATGAGCAGTTCTTC; CDR3: CASSLGAGDRAGNEQFF
size: once; J: TRBJ2-1; D: .; V: TRBV12-3/TRBV12-4; DNA: TGTGCCAGCAGTTACCACAGGAATGAGCAGTTCTTC; CDR3: CASSYHRNEQFF
size: many; J: TRBJ2-2; D: .; V: TRBV24-1; DNA: TGTGCCACCTCTTGGGGGCAGTCCGGGGAGCTGTTTTTT; CDR3: CATSWGQSGELFF
size: many; J: TRBJ2-2; D: .; V: TRBV7-9; DNA: TGTGCCAGCAGCTTAGTAAGAAACACCGGGGAGCTGTTTTTT; CDR3: CASSLVRNTGELFF
size: many; J: TRBJ1-5; D: .; V: TRBV12-3/TRBV12-4; DNA: TGTGCCAGCAGTTTAGCGCTCTGGGGGCAGCCCCAGCATTTT; CDR3: CASSLALWGQPQHF
size: many; J: TRBJ1-1; D: .; V: TRBV12-3/TRBV12-4; DNA: TGTGCCAGCAGCCCCGTGGTAGGGATAGGGGGGAACACTGAAGCTTTCTTT; CDR3: CASSPVVGIGGNTEAFF
size: many; J: TRBJ2-3; D: TRBD1; V: TRBV15; DNA: TGTGCCACCAGCGGATTTAGACAGGGTGCAGATACGCAGTATTTT; CDR3: CATSGFRQGADTQYF
size: .; J: TRBJ2-2; D: .; V: TRBV7-2; DNA: TGTGCCAGCAGTTTGGCACTACTCGTTGGCGGGGAGCTGTTTTTT; CDR3: CASSLALLVGGELFF
size: few; J: TRBJ2-3; D: .; V: TRBV4-3; DNA: TGCGCCAGCAGCCCCCTGGGGGCTAGCGGCACAGATACGCAGTATTTT; CDR3: CASSPLGASGTDTQYF
size: few; J: TRBJ2-2; D: .; V: TRBV4-2; DNA: TGTGCCAGCAGCCAAGATAGGCGGGGTACCGGGGAGCTGTTTTTT; CDR3: CASSQDRRGTGELFF
size: .; J: TRBJ1-4; D: .; V: TRBV5-4; DNA: TGTGCCAGCAGCTTAATCCCCGGGGGCGGTGAAAAACTGTTTTTT; CDR3: CASSLIPGGGEKLFF
size: few; J: TRBJ1-5; D: .; V: TRBV12-3/TRBV12-4; DNA: TGTGCCAGCAGTTTAGGTTGGGGGGAGGAAGGTAGTCAGCCCCAGCATTTT; CDR3: CASSLGWGEEGSQPQHF
size: .; J: TRBJ2-1; D: .; V: TRBV10-1; DNA: TGCGCCAGCAGTGATCCGTTGGGTGAGCAGTTCTTC; CDR3: CASSDPLGEQFF
size: few; J: TRBJ2-3; D: .; V: TRBV5-1; DNA: TGCGCCAGCAGCTTGGGGAGTCGGCTGGCAGATACGCAGTATTTT; CDR3: CASSLGSRLADTQYF
size: .; J: TRBJ2-2; D: .; V: TRBV15; DNA: TGTGCCACCAGCAGAAGGGTGGGAAGTGGACCCGGGGAGCTGTTTTTT; CDR3: CATSRRVGSGPGELFF
size: .; J: TRBJ1-1; D: TRBD1; V: TRBV6-5; DNA: TGTGCCAGCAAGTTAGACAGGGAGTACACTGAAGCTTTCTTT; CDR3: CASKLDREYTEAFF
size: few; J: TRBJ1-1; D: .; V: TRBV13; DNA: TGTGCCAGCAGTCCCCCGGGAGGGTCTTACACTGAAGCTTTCTTT; CDR3: CASSPPGGSYTEAFF
size: few; J: TRBJ2-5; D: TRBD2; V: TRBV28; DNA: TGTGCCAGCAGAAATCGACTAGCGGGGGACGTAAACGGGGAGACCCAGTACTTC; CDR3: CASRNRLAGDVNGETQYF
size: many; J: TRBJ2-7; D: .; V: TRBV5-1; DNA: TGCGCCAGCAGCTTGGCGCAGATTGGGGACGAGCAGTACTTC; CDR3: CASSLAQIGDEQYF
size: .; J: TRBJ2-3; D: TRBD1; V: TRBV7-6; DNA: TGTGCCAGCAGCTTAGATGGGACAGTTCACGATACGCAGTATTTT; CDR3: CASSLDGTVHDTQYF